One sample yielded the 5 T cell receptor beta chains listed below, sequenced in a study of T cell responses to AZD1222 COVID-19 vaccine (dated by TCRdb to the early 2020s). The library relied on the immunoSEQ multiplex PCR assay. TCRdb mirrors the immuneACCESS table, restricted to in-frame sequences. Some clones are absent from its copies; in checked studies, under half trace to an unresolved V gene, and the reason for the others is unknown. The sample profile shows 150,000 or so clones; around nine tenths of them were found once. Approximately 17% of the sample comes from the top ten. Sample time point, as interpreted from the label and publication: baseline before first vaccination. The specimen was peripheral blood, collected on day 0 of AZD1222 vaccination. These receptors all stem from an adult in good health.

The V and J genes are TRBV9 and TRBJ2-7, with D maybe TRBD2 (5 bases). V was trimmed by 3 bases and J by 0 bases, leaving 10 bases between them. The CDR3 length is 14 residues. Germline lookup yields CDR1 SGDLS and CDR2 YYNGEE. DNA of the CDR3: TGTGCCAGCAGCGCGGACTTTAGCTCCTACGAGCAGTACTTC. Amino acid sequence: CASSADFSSYEQYF.

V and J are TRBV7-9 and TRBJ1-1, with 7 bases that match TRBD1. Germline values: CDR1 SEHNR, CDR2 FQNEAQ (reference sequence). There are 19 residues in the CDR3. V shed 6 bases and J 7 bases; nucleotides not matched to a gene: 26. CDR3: CASRRIPADRPLGWYEAFF. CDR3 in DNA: TGTGCCAGCAGAAGAATTCCCGCGGACAGGCCCCTAGGTTGGTATGAAGCTTTCTTT.

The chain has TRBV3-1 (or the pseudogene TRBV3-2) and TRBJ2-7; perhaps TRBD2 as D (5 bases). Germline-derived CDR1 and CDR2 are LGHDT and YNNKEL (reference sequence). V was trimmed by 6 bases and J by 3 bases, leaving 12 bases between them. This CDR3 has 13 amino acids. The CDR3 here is CASSWLAGYEQYF. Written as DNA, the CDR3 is TGTGCCAGCAGTTGGCTAGCCGGCTACGAGCAGTACTTC.

CDR3 DNA sequence: TGTGCCACCAGTGACCTAAAGGGGGATGAGCAGTTCTTC. This translates into CATSDLKGDEQFF. This rearrangement joins TRBV24-1 to TRBJ2-1, with D maybe TRBD1 (6 bases). Germline V gene lookup returns CDR1 KGHDR and CDR2 SFDVKD. V lost 4 bases to trimming and J lost 8 bases, with 11 bases between them. The CDR3 has 13 amino acids.

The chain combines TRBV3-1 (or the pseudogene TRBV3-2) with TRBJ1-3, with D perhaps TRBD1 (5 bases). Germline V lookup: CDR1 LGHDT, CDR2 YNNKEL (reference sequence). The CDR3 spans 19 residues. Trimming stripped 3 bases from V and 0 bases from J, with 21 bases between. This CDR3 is CASSQAGHNFPLSGNTIYF. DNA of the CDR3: TGTGCCAGCAGCCAGGCAGGACACAATTTCCCTCTCTCTGGAAACACCATATATTTT.